This T cell receptor beta chain appears in the sequencing data of a study of OX40 agonist ivuxolimab in advanced cancers. At the level of the study: Participants could have had prior anti-PD-1, anti-PD-L1 or anti-CTLA-4 therapy, and about 40% had some. Partial responses were recorded for three patients, including one with hepatocellular carcinoma and two with cutaneous melanoma. Findings of the study overall: At doses 0.1 to 3.0 mg/kg, CD4+ and CD8+ clones expanded.

This CDR3 is built from 15 residues. V was pared by 6 bases and J by 7 bases, with 19 bases between. The germline gives CDR1 MNHEY, CDR2 SVGAGI. TCRdb keeps only in-frame clones here, not all; method: immunoSEQ multiplex PCR. The sample includes 80,000 to 100,000 clones, more than 75% of them seen just once. This clone was counted a single time. What it recognizes is unknown. The TCR comes from an adult with an advanced solid tumor such as melanoma, head and neck, liver or kidney cancer. The genes are TRBV6-5 and TRBJ1-5, with D possibly matching TRBD1 (5 bases). This material consisted of CD4+ or CD8+ T cells sorted from blood, taken in a trial of the OX40 agonist ivuxolimab. Written as DNA, the CDR3 is TGTGCCAGCAGGATTTCCGGGACGTCGGGGCAGCCCCAGCATTTT. It codes for CASRISGTSGQPQHF.